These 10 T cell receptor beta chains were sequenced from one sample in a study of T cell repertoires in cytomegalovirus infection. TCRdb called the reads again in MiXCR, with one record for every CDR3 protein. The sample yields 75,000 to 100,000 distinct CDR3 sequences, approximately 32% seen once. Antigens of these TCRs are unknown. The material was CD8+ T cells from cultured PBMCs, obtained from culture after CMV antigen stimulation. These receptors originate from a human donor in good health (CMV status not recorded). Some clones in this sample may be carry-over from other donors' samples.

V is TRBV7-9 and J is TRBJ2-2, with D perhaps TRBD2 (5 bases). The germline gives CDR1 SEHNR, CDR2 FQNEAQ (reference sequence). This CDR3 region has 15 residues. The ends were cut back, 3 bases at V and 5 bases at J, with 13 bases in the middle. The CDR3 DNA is TGTGCCAGCAGCTTTAGGACTCCCGATACCGGGGAGCTGTTTTTT. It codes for CASSFRTPDTGELFF.

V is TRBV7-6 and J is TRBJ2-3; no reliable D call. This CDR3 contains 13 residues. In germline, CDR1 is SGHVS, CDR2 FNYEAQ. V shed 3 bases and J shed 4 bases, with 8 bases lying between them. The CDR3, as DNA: TGTGCCAGCAGCTTTACGGAATCAGATACGCAGTATTTT. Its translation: CASSFTESDTQYF.

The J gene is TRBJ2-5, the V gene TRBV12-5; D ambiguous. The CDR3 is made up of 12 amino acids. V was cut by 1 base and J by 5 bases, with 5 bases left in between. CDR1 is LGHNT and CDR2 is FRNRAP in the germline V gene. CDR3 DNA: TGTGCTAGTGGTTTGGATCCCGAGACCCAGTACTTC. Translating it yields CASGLDPETQYF.

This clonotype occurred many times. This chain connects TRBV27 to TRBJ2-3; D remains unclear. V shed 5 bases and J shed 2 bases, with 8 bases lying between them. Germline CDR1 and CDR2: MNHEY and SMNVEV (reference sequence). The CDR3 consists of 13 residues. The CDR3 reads CASSQQLTDTQYF. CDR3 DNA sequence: TGTGCCAGCAGTCAACAGCTCACAGATACGCAGTATTTT.

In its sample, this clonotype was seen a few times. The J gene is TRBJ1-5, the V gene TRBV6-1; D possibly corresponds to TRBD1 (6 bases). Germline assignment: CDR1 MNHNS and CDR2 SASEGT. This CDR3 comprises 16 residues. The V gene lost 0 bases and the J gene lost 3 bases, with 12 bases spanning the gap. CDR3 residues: CASSEARNRDNQPQHF. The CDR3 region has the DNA TGTGCCAGCAGTGAAGCGCGTAACAGGGACAATCAGCCCCAGCATTTT.

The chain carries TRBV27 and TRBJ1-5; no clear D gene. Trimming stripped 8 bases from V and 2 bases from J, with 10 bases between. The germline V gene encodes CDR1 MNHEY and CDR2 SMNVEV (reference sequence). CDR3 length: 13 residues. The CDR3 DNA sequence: TGTGCCAGCGCAGCCTCTGGCAATCAGCCCCAGCATTTT. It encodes CASAASGNQPQHF.

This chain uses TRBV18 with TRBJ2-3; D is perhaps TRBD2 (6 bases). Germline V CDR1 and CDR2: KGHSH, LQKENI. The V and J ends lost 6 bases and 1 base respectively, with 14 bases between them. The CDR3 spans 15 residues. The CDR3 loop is CASSVLLARTDTQYF. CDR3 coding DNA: TGTGCCAGCTCCGTCCTACTAGCCCGCACAGATACGCAGTATTTT.

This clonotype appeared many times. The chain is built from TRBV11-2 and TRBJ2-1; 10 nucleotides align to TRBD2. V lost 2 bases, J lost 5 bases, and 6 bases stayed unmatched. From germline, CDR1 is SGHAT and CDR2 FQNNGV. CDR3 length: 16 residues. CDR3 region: CASSLFSGGQNNEQFF. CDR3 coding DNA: TGTGCCAGCAGCTTATTTAGCGGGGGGCAAAACAATGAGCAGTTCTTC. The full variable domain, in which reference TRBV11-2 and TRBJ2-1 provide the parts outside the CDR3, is EAGVAQSPRYKIIEKRQSVAFWCNPISGHATLYWYQQILGQGPKLLIQFQNNGVVDDSQLPKDRFSAERLKGVDSTLKIQPAKLEDSAVYLCASSLFSGGQNNEQFFGPGTRLTVL.

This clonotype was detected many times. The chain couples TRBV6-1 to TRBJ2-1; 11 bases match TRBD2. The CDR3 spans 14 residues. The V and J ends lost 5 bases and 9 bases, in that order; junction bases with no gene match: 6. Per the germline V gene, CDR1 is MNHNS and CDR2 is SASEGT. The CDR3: CASSSLAGAGEQFF. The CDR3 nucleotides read TGTGCCAGCAGTTCACTAGCGGGGGCGGGTGAGCAGTTCTTC.

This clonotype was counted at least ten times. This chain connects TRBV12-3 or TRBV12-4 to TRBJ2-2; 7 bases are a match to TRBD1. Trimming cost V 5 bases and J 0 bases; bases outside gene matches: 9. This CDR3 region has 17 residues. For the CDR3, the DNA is TGTGCCAGCAGTCGCGGTACAGGGGACCCGAACACCGGGGAGCTGTTTTTT. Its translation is CASSRGTGDPNTGELFF.